This T cell receptor (beta chain) was retrieved from a study of OX40 agonist ivuxolimab in advanced cancers. Context from the whole study: Ivuxolimab was an agonistic, fully human IgG2 monoclonal antibody directed against OX40 (CD134), a costimulatory receptor. Intravenous ivuxolimab was administered to patients every 2 weeks at six dose levels: 0.01, 0.1, 0.3, 1.5, 3 and 10 mg/kg. Of the 50 to 55 dose-escalation patients, hepatocellular carcinoma was present in approximately 20, melanoma in approximately 15, renal cell carcinoma in 9 and head and neck cancer in 9. In the dose-escalation cohort, 82.7% of patients were male, and the mean age was around 60 years, with a range of roughly 20 to 79. Patients were allowed to have had prior anti-PD-1, anti-PD-L1 or anti-CTLA-4 therapy, and 40% of the dose-escalation patients had been treated with checkpoint inhibitors. Partial responses occurred in three dose-escalation patients, of whom one had hepatocellular carcinoma and two had cutaneous melanoma. Peripheral TCRbeta sequencing aimed to test whether ivuxolimab altered TCR sequence diversity and caused clonal T-cell expansion. The paper covers the monotherapy dose-escalation part of the phase I ivuxolimab trial, which included N ≈ 57 patients.

The CDR3 holds 13 amino acids from the cysteine to the phenylalanine. Only CDR3 DNA is held: 39 bases, read in frame from base 1. After removal of 8 bases from V and 2 bases from J, the junction retains 2 bases not matched to a gene. CDR1 and CDR2 are read off the germline V gene (reference sequence) as PRHDT and FYEKMQ. Genomic DNA was isolated from the sorted cells so that the TCRbeta CDR3 region could be sequenced. The immunoSEQ Assay was used to sequence the TCRbeta CDR3 regions. TCRdb mirrors the immuneACCESS table, restricted to in-frame sequences. Some clones are absent from its copies; in checked studies, under half trace to an unresolved V gene, and the reason for the others is unknown. The sample records under 75,000 clones, 80% to 95% of which are singletons. Clones ranked in the top ten supply around 7.3% of the sample. Remarks on this clone: Its antigen is currently not known. Base quality data are lacking; no much larger clone is found one base away.

What the study reported, not specific to this receptor: Antigen specificity was not determined for the clonally expanded peripheral T cells. After ivuxolimab, CD8+ T cells had more expanded clones than CD4+ T cells on average. Low levels of normalized T-cell clonal expansion were also seen in some patients who did not respond. At doses of 0.1 to 3.0 mg/kg, clonal expansion of both CD4+ and CD8+ blood T cells was observed from baseline to week 6. In the 0.1-3.0 mg/kg groups, partial responders had among the lowest normalized peripheral clonal expansion, particularly in CD8+ T cells.

Patients with autoimmune disease history or receiving systemic immunosuppression were excluded from the trial. Peripheral blood for TCR sequencing was drawn from every dose cohort at baseline, at cycle 4 day 1 and at cycle 7 day 1. Samples came from an open-label, multicenter, first-in-human phase I dose-escalation trial of ivuxolimab. Adults with locally advanced or metastatic melanoma, renal cell, hepatocellular, or head and neck squamous cell carcinoma were enrolled in the trial. Before TCR sequencing, CD4+ T cells and CD8+ T cells were sorted from peripheral blood as separate populations. The starting material was CD4+ or CD8+ T cells sorted from blood, obtained in a trial of the OX40 agonist ivuxolimab. Recombination linked TRBV13 to TRBJ2-5, with 10 junctional bases fitting TRBD1. The source of this sequence is an adult with an advanced solid tumor such as melanoma, head and neck, liver or kidney cancer. The CDR3 sequence is CASSGQGQETQYF. The bases read TGTGCCAGCTCGGGACAGGGGCAAGAGACCCAGTACTTC.